A single T cell receptor beta chain is shown here with its context. No antigen is known for it. The record originates from a study of memory CD4+ T cells and cytomegalovirus serostatus. Study background: Of the healthy Belgian adults, several were CMV seropositive and 20 to 25 seronegative.

In the original workflow: Out-of-frame sequences were removed, leaving some 2 million distinct TCRbeta sequences. TCRdb's copy holds only in-frame clones and misses some; the assay was immunoSEQ multiplex PCR. V and J calls and clone size are copied from that table; D and trimming were computed from the DNA. The sample consists of 50,000 to 70,000 clones, 70% to 75% of them appearing once. The sort gate was single viable CD3+CD4+CD8-CD45RO+ cells for memory CD4+ T cells. CD4+ T cells were isolated by positive magnetic selection. Overall study results and limits: About 40% of the roughly 160 known CMV-associated TCRbeta sequences appeared in CD4+ memory.

The CDR3 is 16 amino acids. With 1 base removed from V and 4 bases from J, the gap between germline ends came to 14 bases. The germline V gene encodes CDR1 LGHNA and CDR2 YSLEER. The chain recombines TRBV4-3 with TRBJ1-3, with a weak D call TRBD1 (6 bases). The sequence came from an adult in good health and CMV-seropositive. Sequencing used memory CD4+ T cells from blood. DNA for the CDR3: TGCGCCAGCAGCCAAGCGGGGGCGAGAACGGGAAACACCATATATTTT. It is translated as CASSQAGARTGNTIYF.